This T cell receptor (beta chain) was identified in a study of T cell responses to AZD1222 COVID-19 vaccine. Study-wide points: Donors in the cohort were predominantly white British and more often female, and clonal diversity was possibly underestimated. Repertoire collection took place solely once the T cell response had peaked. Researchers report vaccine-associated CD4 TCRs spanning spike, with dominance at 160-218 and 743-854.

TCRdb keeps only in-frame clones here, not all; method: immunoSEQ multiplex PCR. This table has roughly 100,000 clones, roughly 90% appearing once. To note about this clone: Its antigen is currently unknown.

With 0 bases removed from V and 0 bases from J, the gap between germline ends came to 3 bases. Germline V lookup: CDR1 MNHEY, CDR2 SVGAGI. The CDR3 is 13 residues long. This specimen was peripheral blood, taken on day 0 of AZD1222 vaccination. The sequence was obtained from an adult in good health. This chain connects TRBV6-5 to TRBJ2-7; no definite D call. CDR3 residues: CASSYSSSYEQYF. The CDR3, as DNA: TGTGCCAGCAGTTACTCGAGCTCCTACGAGCAGTACTTC.